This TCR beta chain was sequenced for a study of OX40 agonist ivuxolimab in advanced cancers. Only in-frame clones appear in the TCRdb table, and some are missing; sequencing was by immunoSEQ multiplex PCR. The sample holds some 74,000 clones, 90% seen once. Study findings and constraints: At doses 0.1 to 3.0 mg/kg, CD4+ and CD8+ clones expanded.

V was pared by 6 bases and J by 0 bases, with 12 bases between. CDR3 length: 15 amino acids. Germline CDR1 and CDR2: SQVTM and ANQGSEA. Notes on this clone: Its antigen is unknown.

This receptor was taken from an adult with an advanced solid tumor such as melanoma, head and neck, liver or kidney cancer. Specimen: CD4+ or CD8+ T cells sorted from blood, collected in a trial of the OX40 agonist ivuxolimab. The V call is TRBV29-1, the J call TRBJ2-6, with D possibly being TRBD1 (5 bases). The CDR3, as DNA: TGCAGCGTGGGTCCAGGGCGCTCTGGGGCCAACGTCCTGACTTTC. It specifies CSVGPGRSGANVLTF. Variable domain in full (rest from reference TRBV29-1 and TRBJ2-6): SAVISQKPSRDICQRGTSLTIQCQVDSQVTMMFWYRQQPGQSLTLIATANQGSEATYESGFVIDKFPISRPNLTFSTLTVSNMSPEDSSIYLCSVGPGRSGANVLTFGAGSRLTVL.